These 17 T cell receptor beta chains were sequenced from one sample in a study of regulatory T cells in long-lasting Graves disease. iRepertoire HTBI primers and Arm-PCR of CDR3 regions built TCR beta libraries. TCRdb re-derived calls from the multiplex PCR reads in MiXCR, one entry per CDR3 protein. The sample shows 400,000 to 500,000 distinct CDR3 sequences, more than 12% of them seen only once. Indicated time point: newly diagnosed GD, antithyroid drugs for less than 3 months. After RNA was extracted from PBMCs, the TCR library was made from it. This same sample was also taken into another study, of T cells in Graves' hyperthyroidism and ophthalmopathy.

The sample in question was peripheral blood mononuclear cells (PBMCs), obtained at new diagnosis, from a patient treated with antithyroid drugs. The origin of the receptors is a woman aged 25 to 39 with Graves disease.

Regarding this clonotype: A read error may explain this, as a much larger clone is one base away. The CDR3 end shows no conserved phenylalanine or tryptophan, and so a read error is likely. This chain joins TRBV28 and TRBJ1-5; no clear D gene. V lost 2 bases to trimming and J lost 3 bases, with 8 bases between them. There are 14 residues in the CDR3. The V gene's germline CDR1 is MDHEN and CDR2 SYDVKM. CDR3 coding DNA: TGTGCCAGCAGTTTAAGTGGGGTCAATCAGCCCCAGCATCTT. This sequence encodes CASSLSGVNQPQHL.

This chain connects TRBV4-1 to TRBJ2-5; maybe TRBD1 (5 bases). Germline V lookup: CDR1 MGHRA, CDR2 YSYEKL. With 4 bases removed from V and 2 bases from J, the gap between germline ends came to 14 bases. This CDR3 is 15 amino acids long. CDR3 nucleotides: TGCGCCAGCAGCCTCATACTGGGGCCTCAAGAGACCCAGTACTTC. Its translation: CASSLILGPQETQYF.

This clonotype showed up many times. The rearrangement joins TRBV20-1 to TRBJ2-4; 10 bases are a match to TRBD2. This CDR3 spans 17 amino acids. After removal of 3 bases from V and 8 bases from J, the junction contained 16 bases not matched to a gene. Germline-derived CDR1 and CDR2 are DFQATT and SNEGSKA (reference sequence). CDR3 protein: CSASPIGASGSRDIQYF. For the CDR3, the DNA is TGCAGTGCTAGCCCCATTGGGGCTAGCGGGAGTAGGGACATTCAGTACTTC.

The sample holds many counts of this clonotype. The gene calls are TRBV7-9 and TRBJ2-3; D gene unclear. CDR1 SEHNR and CDR2 FQNEAQ come from the germline V gene (reference sequence). The CDR3 length is 11 residues. The germline V and J ends were trimmed by 5 bases and 10 bases, with 10 bases remaining between them. CDR3 loop: CASSNGSPQYF. CDR3 in DNA: TGTGCCAGCAGCAACGGAAGCCCGCAGTATTTT.

This clonotype was seen a few times. The rearrangement uses TRBV11-2 and TRBJ2-7; D call uncertain. V lost 6 bases to trimming and J lost 5 bases, with 8 bases between them. The CDR3 covers 11 residues. The germline V gene has CDR1 SGHAT and CDR2 FQNNGV. The DNA for the CDR3 is TGTGCCAGCAGACGTACCGACGAGCAGTACTTC. It yields the protein CASRRTDEQYF. Using reference TRBV11-2 and TRBJ2-7 for the parts outside the CDR3, the full variable domain is EAGVAQSPRYKIIEKRQSVAFWCNPISGHATLYWYQQILGQGPKLLIQFQNNGVVDDSQLPKDRFSAERLKGVDSTLKIQPAKLEDSAVYLCASRRTDEQYFGPGTRLTVT.

This clonotype was detected ten times or more. The chain has TRBV30 and TRBJ2-2; the D is unclear. Germline assignment: CDR1 GTSNPN and CDR2 SVGIG (reference sequence). There are 14 residues in the CDR3. Trimming cost V 4 bases and J 1 base, with 10 bases left between them. This CDR3 reads CAWITPGNTGELFF. CDR3 nucleotide sequence: TGTGCCTGGATCACGCCTGGGAACACCGGGGAGCTGTTTTTT.

This clonotype was recorded at least ten times. The chain is built from TRBV30 and TRBJ2-2; D is possibly TRBD2 (6 bases). The V gene lost 3 bases and the J gene lost 8 bases, with 10 bases spanning the gap. This CDR3 has 12 residues. Germline V gene lookup returns CDR1 GTSNPN and CDR2 SVGIG (reference sequence). The CDR3 region is CAWRGGKGELFF. The DNA for the CDR3 is TGTGCCTGGAGGGGGGGTAAGGGGGAGCTGTTTTTT. Full variable domain (remainder filled in from reference TRBV30 and TRBJ2-2): SQTIHQWPATLVQPVGSPLSLECTVEGTSNPNLYWYRQAAGRGLQLLFYSVGIGQISSEVPQNLSASRPQDRQFILSSKKLLLSDSGFYLCAWRGGKGELFFGEGSRLTVL.

This clonotype appeared many times. The junction departs from the called germline gene at one end, perhaps through a read error. The rearrangement links TRBV9 to TRBJ2-1; TRBD2 might be the D (6 bases). Germline V gene data show CDR1 as SGDLS and CDR2 as YYNGEE. The CDR3 sequence is 14 residues long. CDR3 nucleotides: TGCGCCAGCAGTGTCGGGAGCTCCTACAATGAGCAGTTCTTC. This gives the protein CASSVGSSYNEQFF.

This rearrangement joins TRBV10-1 to TRBJ2-1, with 9 nucleotides matching TRBD1. The end of the DNA aligns better with TRBJ2-4, so the J call may be wrong. Germline V gene data show CDR1 as WNHNN and CDR2 as SYGVQD (reference sequence). The CDR3 consists of 15 residues. For the CDR3, the DNA is TGCGCCAGCAGTGATATGAGGACAGGGGCCGAGATTCAGTACTTC. Translated, it gives CASSDMRTGAEIQYF.

This clonotype appeared many times. The chain links TRBV6-1 to TRBJ1-1; no clear D gene. The CDR3 is made up of 16 amino acids. In germline, CDR1 is MNHNS, CDR2 SASEGT. Trimming left V 3 bases short and J 6 bases short, with 20 bases between. The CDR3 bases are TGTGCCAGCAGTGAGAAGGCGGGGTACGAGTGGGCTGAAGCTTTCTTT. It specifies CASSEKAGYEWAEAFF.

About this clonotype itself: This clone may be a read error of a much larger clone one base away. This is likely a read error, given that the CDR3 carries no conserved phenylalanine or tryptophan at its end. The rearrangement joins TRBV20-1 to TRBJ1-4; D gene unclear. CDR1 and CDR2 from the germline V gene are DFQATT and SNEGSKA (reference sequence). This CDR3 has 13 amino acids. Trimming shortened V by 2 bases and J by 8 bases, and 12 bases separated the two germline ends. CDR3 bases: TGCAGTGCTAGATCCCTTATGGGGGAAAAACTGTTTTCT. Amino acids: CSARSLMGEKLFS.

About this clonotype itself: This could be a read error, since a much larger clone is one nucleotide away. The V and J genes are TRBV9 and TRBJ1-1; 8 bases are shared with TRBD1. V shed 6 bases, J shed 4 bases, and the junction held 11 bases outside the gene matches. Germline V lookup: CDR1 SGDLS, CDR2 YYNGEE. There are 15 residues in the CDR3. The CDR3 DNA reads as TGTGCCAGCAACGCAACAGGGGGTTTGGGCACTGAAGCTTTCTTT. Its protein is CASNATGGLGTEAFF.

This clonotype was picked up many times. The chain recombines TRBV27 with TRBJ2-7; TRBD1 agrees at 8 bases. The germline V gene has CDR1 MNHEY and CDR2 SMNVEV (reference sequence). This CDR3 region has 16 residues. With V trimmed by 3 bases and J by 3 bases, 10 bases remained unmatched. CDR3 sequence (DNA): TGTGCCAGCAGTTTGAACGACAGGGGCCTTAACTACGAGCAGTACTTC. It codes for CASSLNDRGLNYEQYF.

This clonotype was seen at least ten times. The gene calls are TRBV29-1 and TRBJ1-2, with D possibly being TRBD1 (5 bases). Trimming stripped 7 bases from V and 0 bases from J, with 15 bases between. The CDR3 is made up of 14 amino acids. The germline gives CDR1 SQVTM, CDR2 ANQGSEA. CDR3 sequence (DNA): TGCAGCGCCCCAGGAGACAGCTCTAACTATGGCTACACCTTC. This translates into CSAPGDSSNYGYTF.

The table lists this clonotype with a few counts. The chain has TRBV20-1 and TRBJ1-6; 7 nucleotides agree with TRBD1. This CDR3 spans 15 amino acids. Germline CDR1 reads DFQATT; CDR2 reads SNEGSKA (reference sequence). The V and J ends lost 6 bases and 8 bases, in that order; junction bases with no gene match: 13. The CDR3 loop is CSAGRGGQSYSPLHF. CDR3 nucleotide sequence: TGCAGTGCCGGGAGAGGGGGACAGTCGTATTCACCCCTCCACTTT.

This clonotype was seen more than once but under ten times. This chain links TRBV19 with TRBJ1-6; no clear D gene. The V gene lost 6 bases and the J gene lost 8 bases, with 17 bases spanning the gap. Germline-derived CDR1 and CDR2 are LNHDA and SQIVND (reference sequence). This CDR3 has 15 amino acids. The CDR3 reads CASSLGRVLDSPLHF. The CDR3, as DNA: TGTGCCAGTAGCCTGGGAAGGGTCTTGGATTCACCCCTCCACTTT.

This clonotype was seen ten or more times. The chain combines TRBV12-3 or TRBV12-4 with TRBJ1-1; D perhaps matches TRBD1 (5 bases). This CDR3 spans 12 amino acids. V was pared by 6 bases and J by 10 bases, with 15 bases between. The CDR3 bases are TGTGCCAGCAGCCTGGAAGGGGCGGTAGCTTTCTTT. Amino acid sequence: CASSLEGAVAFF.